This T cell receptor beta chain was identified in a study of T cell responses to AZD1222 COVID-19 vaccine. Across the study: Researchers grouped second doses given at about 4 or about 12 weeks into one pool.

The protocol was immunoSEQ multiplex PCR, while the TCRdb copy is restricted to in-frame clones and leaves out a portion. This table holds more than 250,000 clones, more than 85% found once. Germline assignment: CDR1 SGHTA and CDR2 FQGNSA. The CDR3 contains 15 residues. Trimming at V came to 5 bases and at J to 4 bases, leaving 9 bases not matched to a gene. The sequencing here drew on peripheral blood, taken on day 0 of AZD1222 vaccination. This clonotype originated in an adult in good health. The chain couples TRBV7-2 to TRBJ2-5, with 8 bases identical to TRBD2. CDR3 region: CASSPQRGSGETQYF. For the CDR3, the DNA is TGTGCCAGCAGCCCACAGCGGGGGTCGGGAGAGACCCAGTACTTC.